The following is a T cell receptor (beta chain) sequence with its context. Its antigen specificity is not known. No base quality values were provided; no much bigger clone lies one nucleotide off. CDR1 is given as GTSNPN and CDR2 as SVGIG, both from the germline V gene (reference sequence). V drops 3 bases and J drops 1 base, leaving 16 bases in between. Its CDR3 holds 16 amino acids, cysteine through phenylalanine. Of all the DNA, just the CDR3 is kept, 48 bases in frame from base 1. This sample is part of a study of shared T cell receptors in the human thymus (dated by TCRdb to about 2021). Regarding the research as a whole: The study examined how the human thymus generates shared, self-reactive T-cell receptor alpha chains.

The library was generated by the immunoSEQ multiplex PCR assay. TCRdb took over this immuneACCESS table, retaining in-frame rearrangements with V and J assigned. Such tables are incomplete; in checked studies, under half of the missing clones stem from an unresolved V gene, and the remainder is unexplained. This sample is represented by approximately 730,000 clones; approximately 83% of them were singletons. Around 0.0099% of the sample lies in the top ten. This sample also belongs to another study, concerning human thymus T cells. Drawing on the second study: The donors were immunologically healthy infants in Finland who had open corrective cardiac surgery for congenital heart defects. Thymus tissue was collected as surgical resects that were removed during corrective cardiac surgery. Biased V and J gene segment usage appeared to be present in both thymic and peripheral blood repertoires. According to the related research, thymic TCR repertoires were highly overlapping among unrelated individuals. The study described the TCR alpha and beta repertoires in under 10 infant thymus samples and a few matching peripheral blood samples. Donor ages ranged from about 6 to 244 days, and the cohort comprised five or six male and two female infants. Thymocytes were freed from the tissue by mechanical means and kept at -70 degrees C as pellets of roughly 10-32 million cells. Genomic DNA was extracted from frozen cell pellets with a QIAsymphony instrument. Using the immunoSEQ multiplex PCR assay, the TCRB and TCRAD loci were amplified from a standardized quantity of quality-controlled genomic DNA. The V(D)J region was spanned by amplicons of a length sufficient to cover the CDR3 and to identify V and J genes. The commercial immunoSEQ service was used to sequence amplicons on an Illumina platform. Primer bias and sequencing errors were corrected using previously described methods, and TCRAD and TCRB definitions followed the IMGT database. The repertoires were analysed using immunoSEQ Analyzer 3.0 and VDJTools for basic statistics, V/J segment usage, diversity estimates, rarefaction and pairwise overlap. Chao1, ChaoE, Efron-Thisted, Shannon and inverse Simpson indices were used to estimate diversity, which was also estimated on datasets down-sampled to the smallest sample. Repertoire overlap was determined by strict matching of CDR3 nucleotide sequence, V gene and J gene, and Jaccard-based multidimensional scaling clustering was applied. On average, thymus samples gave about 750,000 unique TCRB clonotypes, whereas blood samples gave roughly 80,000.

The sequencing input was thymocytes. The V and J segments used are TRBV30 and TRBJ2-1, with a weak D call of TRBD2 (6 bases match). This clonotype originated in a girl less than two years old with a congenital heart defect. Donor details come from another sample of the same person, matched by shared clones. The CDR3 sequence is CAWRLCRGVSYNEQFF. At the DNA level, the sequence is TGTGCCTGGAGGCTTTGTCGCGGGGTTTCCTACAATGAGCAGTTCTTC.